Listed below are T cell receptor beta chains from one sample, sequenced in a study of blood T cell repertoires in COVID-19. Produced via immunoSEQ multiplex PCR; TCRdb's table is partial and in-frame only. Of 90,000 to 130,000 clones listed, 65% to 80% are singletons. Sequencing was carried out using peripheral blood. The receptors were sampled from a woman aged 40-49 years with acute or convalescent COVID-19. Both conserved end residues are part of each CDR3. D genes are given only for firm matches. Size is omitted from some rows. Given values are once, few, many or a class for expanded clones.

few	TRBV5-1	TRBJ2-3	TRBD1	CASSGQGGTDTQYF	TGCGCCAGCAGTGGGCAGGGGGGCACAGATACGCAGTATTTT
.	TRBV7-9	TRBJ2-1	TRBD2	CASSLGLRGGDNEQFF	TGTGCCAGCAGCTTAGGTTTGCGGGGGGGAGACAATGAGCAGTTCTTC
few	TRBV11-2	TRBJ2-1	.	CASSLAWTVTNEQFF	TGTGCCAGCAGCTTAGCATGGACAGTCACGAATGAGCAGTTCTTC
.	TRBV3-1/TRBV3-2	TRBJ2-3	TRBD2	CASSSSGTSGGRDWDTQYF	TGTGCCAGCAGCTCATCCGGGACTAGCGGGGGGCGGGATTGGGATACGCAGTATTTT
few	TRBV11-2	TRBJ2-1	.	CASSEGTGSGEQFF	TGTGCCAGCAGCGAGGGAACAGGGTCGGGTGAGCAGTTCTTC
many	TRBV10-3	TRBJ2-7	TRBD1	CAISLNRDSYEQYF	TGTGCCATCAGTCTAAACCGGGACAGCTACGAGCAGTACTTC
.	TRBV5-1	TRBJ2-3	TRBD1	CASSRDRMDTQYF	TGCGCCAGCAGCAGGGACAGGATGGATACGCAGTATTTT
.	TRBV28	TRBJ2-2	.	CASSLAGTGELFF	TGTGCCAGCAGTTTGGCGGGGACCGGGGAGCTGTTTTTT
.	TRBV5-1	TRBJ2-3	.	CASREGGANTDTQYF	TGCGCCAGCAGAGAAGGCGGGGCGAACACAGATACGCAGTATTTT
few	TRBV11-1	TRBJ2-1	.	CASRTGYNEQFF	TGTGCCAGCCGGACGGGGTACAATGAGCAGTTCTTC
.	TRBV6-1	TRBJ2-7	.	CASSEVYGMNEQYF	TGTGCCAGCAGTGAAGTCTACGGGATGAACGAGCAGTACTTC
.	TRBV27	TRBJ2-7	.	CASSLLIGSNEQYF	TGTGCCAGCAGTTTATTGATAGGGAGCAACGAGCAGTACTTC
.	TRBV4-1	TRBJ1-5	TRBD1	CASSRQGLSNQPQHF	TGCGCCAGCAGCCGACAGGGATTGAGCAATCAGCCCCAGCATTTT
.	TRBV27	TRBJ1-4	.	CASKSGNEKLFF	TGTGCCAGCAAATCCGGGAATGAAAAACTGTTTTTT
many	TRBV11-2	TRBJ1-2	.	CASSLEPVISYGYTF	TGTGCCAGCAGCTTAGAACCAGTTATTTCCTATGGCTACACCTTC
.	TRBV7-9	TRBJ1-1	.	CASSLLTQATEAFF	TGTGCCAGCAGCCTCTTAACGCAGGCCACTGAAGCTTTCTTT
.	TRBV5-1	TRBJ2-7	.	CASSFEGSYEQYF	TGCGCCAGCAGCTTTGAGGGCTCCTACGAGCAGTACTTC
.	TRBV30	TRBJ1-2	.	CAWSADSAYGYTF	TGTGCCTGGAGTGCAGACAGTGCCTATGGCTACACCTTC
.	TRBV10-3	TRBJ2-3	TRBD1	CAIRTGGSGTDTQYF	TGTGCCATCAGGACAGGGGGATCGGGCACAGATACGCAGTATTTT
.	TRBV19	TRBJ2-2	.	CASSESGTPTGELFF	TGTGCCAGTAGTGAATCCGGGACACCGACCGGGGAGCTGTTTTTT
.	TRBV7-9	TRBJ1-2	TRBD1	CASRLDGQGNGYTF	TGTGCCAGCAGACTCGACGGACAGGGGAATGGCTACACCTTC
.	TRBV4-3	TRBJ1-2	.	CASSQDEGYGYTF	TGCGCCAGCAGCCAAGATGAGGGCTATGGCTACACCTTC
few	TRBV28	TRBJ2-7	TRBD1	CASSSRRTGGYEQYF	TGTGCCAGCAGTTCACGCAGAACAGGGGGCTACGAGCAGTACTTC
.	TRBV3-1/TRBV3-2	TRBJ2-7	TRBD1	CASSRYRGREQYF	TGTGCCAGCAGCCGGTACAGGGGACGCGAGCAGTACTTC
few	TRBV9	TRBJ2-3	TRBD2	CASSVGTSGGSDTQYF	TGTGCCAGCAGCGTGGGGACTAGCGGGGGGTCAGATACGCAGTATTTT
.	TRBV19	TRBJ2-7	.	CASRQGSANEQYF	TGTGCCAGTAGACAGGGATCGGCTAACGAGCAGTACTTC
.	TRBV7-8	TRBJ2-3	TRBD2	CASSLLAGGFDTQYF	TGTGCCAGCAGCTTATTAGCGGGGGGATTTGATACGCAGTATTTT
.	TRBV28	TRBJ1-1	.	CASRLNPLVTEAFF	TGTGCCAGCAGGCTAAACCCCCTGGTCACTGAAGCTTTCTTT
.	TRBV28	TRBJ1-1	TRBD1	CASSGTGPNTEAFF	TGTGCCAGCAGCGGGACAGGCCCGAACACTGAAGCTTTCTTT
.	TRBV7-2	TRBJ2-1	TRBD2	CASTPSGGHYNEQFF	TGTGCCAGCACTCCAAGCGGGGGGCACTACAATGAGCAGTTCTTC
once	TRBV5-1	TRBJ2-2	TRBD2	CASTLTGLETGELFF	TGCGCCAGCACTCTGACGGGACTAGAGACCGGGGAGCTGTTTTTT
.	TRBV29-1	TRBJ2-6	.	CSVGLMMGTGANVLTF	TGCAGCGTTGGACTAATGATGGGAACTGGGGCCAACGTCCTGACTTTC
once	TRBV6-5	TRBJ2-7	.	CASSNNGDRAEQYF	TGTGCCAGCAGTAATAACGGCGACAGAGCCGAGCAGTACTTC
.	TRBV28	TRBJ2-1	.	CASSSGSYNEQFF	TGTGCCAGCAGTTCGGGCTCCTACAATGAGCAGTTCTTC
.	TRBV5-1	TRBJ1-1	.	CASSLQANTEAFF	TGCGCCAGCAGCTTGCAGGCCAACACTGAAGCTTTCTTT
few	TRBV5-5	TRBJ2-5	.	CASSLDRRLVQETQYF	TGTGCCAGCAGCTTGGACCGACGGCTAGTTCAAGAGACCCAGTACTTC
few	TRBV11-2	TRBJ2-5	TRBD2	CASSRLAGGLETQYF	TGTGCCAGCAGCCGACTAGCGGGGGGGCTCGAGACCCAGTACTTC
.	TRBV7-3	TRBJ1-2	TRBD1	CASSSGQAGYTF	TGTGCCAGCAGCTCCGGACAGGCTGGCTACACCTTC
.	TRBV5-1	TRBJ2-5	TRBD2	CASSRLAGGPGQETQYF	TGCGCCAGCAGTAGACTAGCGGGGGGGCCCGGACAAGAGACCCAGTACTTC
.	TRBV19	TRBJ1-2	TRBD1	CASSVTGGAEGYTF	TGTGCCAGTAGTGTAACAGGGGGCGCGGAGGGCTACACCTTC
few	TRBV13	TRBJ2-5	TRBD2	CASSLNSGGPETQYF	TGTGCCAGCAGCTTAAATAGCGGGGGGCCAGAGACCCAGTACTTC
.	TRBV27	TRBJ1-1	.	CASSLFGGTEAFF	TGTGCCAGCAGTTTATTCGGCGGCACTGAAGCTTTCTTT
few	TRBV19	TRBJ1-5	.	CASSIVKGGNQPQHF	TGTGCCAGTAGTATAGTTAAGGGAGGCAATCAGCCCCAGCATTTT
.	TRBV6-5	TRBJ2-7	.	CATHPTGPLYEQYF	TGTGCCACCCATCCTACAGGGCCCCTCTACGAGCAGTACTTC
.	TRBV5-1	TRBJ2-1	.	CASSLEGGSYNEQFF	TGTGCCAGCAGCTTGGAAGGGGGCTCCTACAATGAGCAGTTCTTC
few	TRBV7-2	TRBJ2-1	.	CASSLEGPREQFF	TGTGCCAGCAGCTTGGAGGGGCCAAGGGAGCAGTTCTTC
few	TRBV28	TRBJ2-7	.	CASTRSTGGYEQYF	TGTGCCAGCACCCGCAGCACCGGCGGGTACGAGCAGTACTTC
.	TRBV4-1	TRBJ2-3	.	CASSHALGGYETDTQYF	TGCGCCAGCAGCCATGCCCTGGGAGGTTACGAAACAGATACGCAGTATTTT
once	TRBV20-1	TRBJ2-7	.	CSASRGDEQYF	TGCAGTGCTAGTAGGGGCGACGAGCAGTACTTC
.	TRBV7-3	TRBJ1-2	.	CASSPDRTNYGYTF	TGTGCCAGCAGCCCTGACAGAACTAACTATGGCTACACCTTC
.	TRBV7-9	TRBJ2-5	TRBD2	CASSLGLAGGQETQYF	TGTGCCAGCAGCTTAGGTCTAGCGGGGGGCCAAGAGACCCAGTACTTC
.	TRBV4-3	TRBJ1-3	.	CASSQEPSSGNTIYF	TGCGCCAGCAGCCAAGAACCCAGCTCTGGAAACACCATATATTTT
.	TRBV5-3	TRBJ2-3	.	CARSRVVVALTDTQYF	TGTGCCAGAAGCCGAGTAGTAGTAGCCCTCACAGATACGCAGTATTTT
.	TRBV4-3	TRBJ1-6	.	CASSQGGNNSPLHF	TGCGCCAGCAGCCAAGGAGGGAATAATTCACCCCTCCACTTT
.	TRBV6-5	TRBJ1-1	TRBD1	CASGQGMNTEAFF	TGTGCCAGTGGACAGGGGATGAACACTGAAGCTTTCTTT